This is a list of T cell receptor beta chains from one sample in a study of blood T cell repertoires in COVID-19. The method was immunoSEQ multiplex PCR; TCRdb's version includes in-frame clones alone and lacks a portion of them. There are about 250,000 clones in the sample; over 75% occur only once, and around 3.1% lies in the top ten. Sequenced sample: PBMCs or T cells enriched from blood (not recorded which). These receptors all stem from a woman in her thirties or forties who had been exposed to COVID-19. Both conserved end residues are part of each CDR3. A D gene is named only where the DNA matches it firmly. The size entry is marked missing in some rows and otherwise reads once, few, many or a size class.

D gene: NA
V gene: TRBV27
clone size: NA
J gene: TRBJ2-6
CDR3 protein: CASSTPRPGANVLTF
CDR3 DNA: TGTGCCAGCAGTACCCCGAGGCCCGGGGCCAACGTCCTGACTTTC

D gene: TRBD1
V gene: TRBV5-5
clone size: NA
J gene: TRBJ1-5
CDR3 protein: CASSFVLAGGVQPQHF
CDR3 DNA: TGTGCCAGCAGCTTCGTACTAGCAGGGGGCGTCCAGCCCCAGCATTTT

D gene: NA
V gene: TRBV7-2
clone size: NA
J gene: TRBJ2-5
CDR3 protein: CASSLRGRAYQETQYF
CDR3 DNA: TGTGCCAGCAGCTTACGGGGTAGGGCGTACCAAGAGACCCAGTACTTC

D gene: NA
V gene: TRBV5-4
clone size: few
J gene: TRBJ1-1
CDR3 protein: CASSPGGLGRLEAFF
CDR3 DNA: TGTGCCAGCTCTCCTGGAGGTCTCGGCAGGTTAGAAGCTTTCTTT

D gene: NA
V gene: TRBV27
clone size: NA
J gene: TRBJ1-1
CDR3 protein: CASSQARNTEAFF
CDR3 DNA: TGTGCCAGCAGTCAAGCGAGAAACACTGAAGCTTTCTTT

D gene: NA
V gene: TRBV30
clone size: few
J gene: TRBJ1-2
CDR3 protein: CAGRRTEYGYTF
CDR3 DNA: TGTGCCGGTCGACGGACAGAGTATGGCTACACCTTC

D gene: NA
V gene: TRBV19
clone size: few
J gene: TRBJ2-6
CDR3 protein: CASSSELTGANVLTF
CDR3 DNA: TGTGCCAGTAGTTCGGAGTTAACTGGGGCCAACGTCCTGACTTTC

D gene: NA
V gene: TRBV9
clone size: once
J gene: TRBJ1-4
CDR3 protein: CASSVGYGGTNEKLFF
CDR3 DNA: TGTGCCAGCAGCGTAGGGTACGGGGGGACTAATGAAAAACTGTTTTTT

D gene: TRBD2
V gene: TRBV5-1
clone size: once
J gene: TRBJ2-3
CDR3 protein: CASSSAGGSRTDTQYF
CDR3 DNA: TGTGCCAGCAGCTCAGCGGGAGGTTCCCGAACAGATACGCAGTATTTT

D gene: TRBD1
V gene: TRBV16
clone size: NA
J gene: TRBJ1-2
CDR3 protein: CASSPFRQGRPDYGYTF
CDR3 DNA: TGTGCCAGCAGCCCCTTCCGACAGGGGCGGCCGGACTATGGCTACACCTTC

D gene: NA
V gene: TRBV25-1
clone size: NA
J gene: TRBJ2-2
CDR3 protein: CASSPYRGELFF
CDR3 DNA: TGTGCCAGCAGTCCTTACAGGGGGGAGCTGTTTTTT

D gene: NA
V gene: TRBV14
clone size: once
J gene: TRBJ2-1
CDR3 protein: CASSQTRTYNEQFF
CDR3 DNA: TGTGCCAGCAGCCAGACTAGGACCTACAATGAGCAGTTCTTC

D gene: NA
V gene: TRBV6-5
clone size: NA
J gene: TRBJ1-5
CDR3 protein: CASSWAYSNQPQHF
CDR3 DNA: TGTGCCAGCAGCTGGGCCTATAGCAATCAGCCCCAGCATTTT

D gene: NA
V gene: TRBV7-3
clone size: NA
J gene: TRBJ1-4
CDR3 protein: CASSLYGRATNEKLFF
CDR3 DNA: TGTGCCAGCAGCTTATATGGGAGGGCAACTAATGAAAAACTGTTTTTT

D gene: TRBD1
V gene: TRBV5-8
clone size: NA
J gene: TRBJ1-2
CDR3 protein: CASSLNQARGNGYTF
CDR3 DNA: TGTGCCAGCAGCTTGAATCAGGCCAGGGGGAATGGCTACACCTTC

D gene: NA
V gene: TRBV7-9
clone size: NA
J gene: TRBJ2-3
CDR3 protein: CASSYSISTDTQYF
CDR3 DNA: TGTGCCAGCAGCTACAGCATTAGCACAGATACGCAGTATTTT

D gene: NA
V gene: TRBV27
clone size: NA
J gene: TRBJ2-3
CDR3 protein: CASSLWAGDTQYF
CDR3 DNA: TGTGCCAGCAGTTTATGGGCGGGAGATACGCAGTATTTT

D gene: NA
V gene: TRBV29-1
clone size: NA
J gene: TRBJ1-1
CDR3 protein: CSVDISRVSGNTEAFF
CDR3 DNA: TGCAGCGTTGACATTTCCCGTGTCAGCGGGAACACTGAAGCTTTCTTT

D gene: TRBD2
V gene: TRBV28
clone size: once
J gene: TRBJ2-7
CDR3 protein: CASTLGGIGYEQYF
CDR3 DNA: TGTGCCAGCACCTTGGGGGGGATTGGATACGAGCAGTACTTC

D gene: NA
V gene: TRBV27
clone size: NA
J gene: TRBJ1-6
CDR3 protein: CASSLSQGSYNSPLHF
CDR3 DNA: TGTGCCAGCAGTTTATCTCAGGGGTCCTATAATTCACCCCTCCACTTT

D gene: NA
V gene: TRBV7-9
clone size: NA
J gene: TRBJ1-6
CDR3 protein: CASSFTGSGSPLHF
CDR3 DNA: TGTGCCAGCAGCTTCACAGGGTCGGGTTCACCCCTCCACTTT

D gene: NA
V gene: TRBV30
clone size: few
J gene: TRBJ1-6
CDR3 protein: CAWIGGDFSNSPLHF
CDR3 DNA: TGTGCCTGGATAGGAGGGGACTTTAGTAATTCACCCCTCCACTTT

D gene: TRBD1
V gene: TRBV9
clone size: NA
J gene: TRBJ1-3
CDR3 protein: CASSTPTGARGNTIYF
CDR3 DNA: TGTGCCAGCAGCACTCCGACAGGGGCGCGCGGAAACACCATATATTTT

D gene: NA
V gene: TRBV7-9
clone size: NA
J gene: TRBJ1-5
CDR3 protein: CASTLTVGQPQHF
CDR3 DNA: TGTGCCAGCACCTTAACGGTGGGCCAGCCCCAGCATTTT

D gene: NA
V gene: TRBV19
clone size: NA
J gene: TRBJ2-1
CDR3 protein: CASSIISASNGNEQFF
CDR3 DNA: TGTGCCAGTAGTATCATTTCGGCTAGCAATGGGAATGAGCAGTTCTTC

D gene: NA
V gene: TRBV29-1
clone size: NA
J gene: TRBJ1-2
CDR3 protein: CSVEDPQGNYGYTF
CDR3 DNA: TGCAGCGTTGAAGATCCGCAGGGCAACTATGGCTACACCTTC

D gene: TRBD2
V gene: TRBV2
clone size: NA
J gene: TRBJ2-4
CDR3 protein: CASSGEGPQYF
CDR3 DNA: TGTGCCAGCAGTGGGGAGGGACCGCAGTACTTC

D gene: NA
V gene: TRBV10-3
clone size: NA
J gene: TRBJ1-6
CDR3 protein: CAISESGPGTNSPLHF
CDR3 DNA: TGTGCCATCAGTGAGTCGGGGCCGGGTACAAATTCACCCCTCCACTTT

D gene: NA
V gene: TRBV28
clone size: NA
J gene: TRBJ1-1
CDR3 protein: CASSLGRAMNTEAFF
CDR3 DNA: TGTGCCAGCAGTTTGGGGCGAGCCATGAACACTGAAGCTTTCTTT

D gene: TRBD2
V gene: TRBV5-5
clone size: NA
J gene: TRBJ2-3
CDR3 protein: CASSLLAGGYTDTQYF
CDR3 DNA: TGTGCCAGCAGCTTGCTAGCGGGGGGATACACAGATACGCAGTATTTT

D gene: TRBD2
V gene: TRBV7-9
clone size: once
J gene: TRBJ2-5
CDR3 protein: CASSSGGGGQETQYF
CDR3 DNA: TGTGCCAGCAGCTCCGGCGGCGGGGGTCAAGAGACCCAGTACTTC

D gene: NA
V gene: TRBV4-1
clone size: NA
J gene: TRBJ1-6
CDR3 protein: CASSQTGSYNSPLHF
CDR3 DNA: TGCGCCAGCAGCCAAACCGGGTCCTATAATTCACCCCTCCACTTT

D gene: NA
V gene: TRBV7-2
clone size: NA
J gene: TRBJ1-1
CDR3 protein: CASSSPAAEAFF
CDR3 DNA: TGTGCCAGCAGCTCACCTGCGGCTGAAGCTTTCTTT

D gene: TRBD2
V gene: TRBV7-9
clone size: NA
J gene: TRBJ2-5
CDR3 protein: CASSLEQGLGETQYF
CDR3 DNA: TGTGCCAGCAGCTTAGAACAGGGACTAGGGGAGACCCAGTACTTC

D gene: NA
V gene: TRBV5-4
clone size: NA
J gene: TRBJ2-3
CDR3 protein: CASSGAGKSTDTQYF
CDR3 DNA: TGTGCCAGCAGCGGAGCGGGCAAAAGCACAGATACGCAGTATTTT

D gene: TRBD1
V gene: TRBV5-1
clone size: NA
J gene: TRBJ2-7
CDR3 protein: CASSPDGQGSREQYF
CDR3 DNA: TGCGCCAGCAGCCCCGACGGACAGGGCAGTCGGGAGCAGTACTTC

D gene: NA
V gene: TRBV5-6
clone size: NA
J gene: TRBJ1-2
CDR3 protein: CASSLGGNGYTF
CDR3 DNA: TGTGCCAGCAGCTTGGGAGGGAACGGCTACACCTTC

D gene: NA
V gene: TRBV28
clone size: NA
J gene: TRBJ1-2
CDR3 protein: CASSTRQTNYGYTF
CDR3 DNA: TGTGCCAGCAGTACCCGACAGACTAACTATGGCTACACCTTC

D gene: TRBD1
V gene: TRBV11-2
clone size: NA
J gene: TRBJ1-6
CDR3 protein: CASSLKKGGQGANSPLHF
CDR3 DNA: TGTGCCAGCAGCTTAAAAAAGGGGGGGCAGGGGGCTAATTCACCCCTCCACTTT

D gene: TRBD1
V gene: TRBV18
clone size: NA
J gene: TRBJ1-1
CDR3 protein: CASSPGQGLEAFF
CDR3 DNA: TGTGCCAGCTCACCGGGACAGGGCCTTGAAGCTTTCTTT

D gene: NA
V gene: TRBV14
clone size: NA
J gene: TRBJ1-4
CDR3 protein: CASSQVASSGTKDKLFF
CDR3 DNA: TGTGCCAGCAGCCAAGTTGCTAGTAGTGGGACAAAAGATAAACTGTTTTTT

D gene: NA
V gene: TRBV7-3
clone size: NA
J gene: TRBJ1-1
CDR3 protein: CASSTGGGTEAFF
CDR3 DNA: TGTGCCAGCAGCACCGGGGGGGGCACTGAAGCTTTCTTT

D gene: TRBD1
V gene: TRBV13
clone size: NA
J gene: TRBJ1-2
CDR3 protein: CASSLMGQGSYGYTF
CDR3 DNA: TGTGCCAGCAGCTTAATGGGACAGGGATCCTATGGCTACACCTTC

D gene: NA
V gene: TRBV11-3
clone size: NA
J gene: TRBJ1-2
CDR3 protein: CASSNAVTHGYTF
CDR3 DNA: TGTGCCAGCTCAAACGCGGTAACACATGGCTACACCTTC

D gene: NA
V gene: TRBV9
clone size: NA
J gene: TRBJ1-3
CDR3 protein: CASSVDHRQDFSGNTIYF
CDR3 DNA: TGTGCCAGCAGCGTGGACCACCGACAGGATTTTTCGGGAAACACCATATATTTT

D gene: TRBD1
V gene: TRBV5-4
clone size: NA
J gene: TRBJ1-2
CDR3 protein: CASSLGKGGQLSYGYTF
CDR3 DNA: TGTGCCAGCAGCCTGGGAAAGGGGGGACAGCTCTCCTATGGCTACACCTTC